The 7 T cell receptor beta chains reported below all come from one sample, sequenced in a study of regulatory T cells in long-lasting Graves disease. Time point: newly diagnosed GD, antithyroid drugs for less than 3 months. PBMCs were the source of the RNA used for TCR sequencing. Investigators prepared the TCR beta libraries by applying iRepertoire HTBI primers and Arm-PCR of CDR3 regions. TCRdb re-called the multiplex PCR reads with MiXCR, one entry per CDR3 protein. Here the sample spans roughly 350,000 distinct CDR3 sequences, 15% to 20% being singletons. These records were also assigned to another study, of T cells in Graves' hyperthyroidism and ophthalmopathy.

This specimen was peripheral blood mononuclear cells (PBMCs), taken at new diagnosis, from a patient treated with antithyroid drugs. The receptors come from a man between 40 and 49 years old with Graves disease.

This clonotype was detected a few times. This rearrangement joins TRBV6-1 to TRBJ1-3; unclear D gene. Germline V gene lookup returns CDR1 MNHNS and CDR2 SASEGT. The CDR3 runs 16 residues. Between the trimmed V and J ends, which lost 2 bases and 0 bases, there was a span of 11 bases. Written as DNA, the CDR3 is TGTGCCAGCAGTGAATTCTGGACCGCCTCTGGAAACACCATATATTTT. Translated: CASSEFWTASGNTIYF.

This clonotype appeared a single time. The V call is TRBV25-1, the J call TRBJ2-5; possibly TRBD1 for D (6 bases). With 4 bases removed from V and 11 bases from J, the gap between germline ends came to 26 bases. CDR1 is MGHDK and CDR2 is SYGVNS in the germline V gene. The length of the CDR3 is 16 residues. The CDR3 region is CASSAPGQLLYNEQYF. The CDR3 DNA reads as TGTGCCAGCAGTGCACCCGGACAGCTACTCTACAATGAGCAGTACTTC.

This clonotype was detected a few times. This chain's CDR3 is CASEDVRGQYF. The CDR3 bases are TGTGCCAGTGAGGACGTTAGGGGCCAGTACTTC. This sequence joins TRBV6-1 and TRBJ2-5; the D gene is possibly TRBD1 (5 bases). This CDR3 contains 11 residues. V lost 9 bases to trimming and J lost 10 bases, with 15 bases between them. CDR1 and CDR2 (germline): MNHNS, SASEGT.

This clonotype was seen ten or more times. The rearrangement joins TRBV5-5 to TRBJ1-1; maybe TRBD1 (5 bases). Trimming left V 4 bases short and J 3 bases short, with 16 bases between. This CDR3 has 15 amino acids. CDR1 is SGHKS and CDR2 is YYEKEE in the germline V gene (reference sequence). CDR3: CASSRRDGQYTEAFF. As DNA, the CDR3 is TGTGCCAGCAGCCGGAGGGACGGACAATACACTGAAGCTTTCTTT.

A note on this clonotype: A far more abundant clone sits one base away, making this likely a read error. The chain is built from TRBV28 and TRBJ2-1; the match to TRBD1 covers 10 bases. Judging by the DNA end, TRBJ2-3 fits better; the J call may be wrong. The CDR3 contains 17 residues. Germline CDR1 reads MDHEN; CDR2 reads SYDVKM. CDR3: CASSPIHGTGDTDMQYF. The DNA of the CDR3 is TGTGCCAGCAGTCCGATCCACGGGACAGGGGACACAGATATGCAGTATTTT.

This clonotype showed up many times. The chain combines TRBV20-1 with TRBJ2-7; D gene ambiguous. Germline values: CDR1 DFQATT, CDR2 SNEGSKA (reference sequence). The CDR3 is 15 residues long. Trimming removed 5 bases from V and 4 bases from J, with 21 bases in between. CDR3 in amino acids: CSALPFDGRWYEQYF. In DNA form, the CDR3 reads TGCAGTGCTCTCCCATTCGACGGACGGTGGTACGAGCAGTACTTC.

There are many counts of this clonotype. V is TRBV18 and J is TRBJ2-7; 9 bases are shared with TRBD2. Looked up from germline, CDR1 is KGHSH and CDR2 is LQKENI. V shed 3 bases and J 3 bases; nucleotides not matched to a gene: 6. The CDR3 contains 15 residues. CDR3 residues: CASSPGAGGLYEQYF. CDR3 coding DNA: TGTGCCAGCTCACCGGGAGCGGGGGGACTCTACGAGCAGTACTTC.